Below, 24 T cell receptor beta chains from the same sample are listed, as sequenced in a study of metastatic and nonmetastatic thyroid tumors. Every patient was untreated before thyroid surgery. TCRdb recomputed clones from the PCR reads via MiXCR. The data hold over 25,000 clones, with 4% to 5% observed a single time. Sequencing used blood. These TCRs come from a female donor with papillary thyroid cancer or a benign thyroid nodule (not recorded which). Some clones in this sample may be carry-over from other donors' samples.

The sample holds a few counts of this clone. The rearrangement uses TRBV7-9 and TRBJ1-4; D is undetermined. Per the germline V gene, CDR1 is SEHNR and CDR2 is FQNEAQ (reference sequence). The V and J ends lost 4 bases and 8 bases respectively, with 11 bases between them. The CDR3 extends over 13 amino acids. In DNA, the CDR3 is TGTGCCAGCAGCTGGGGAGGACCCGAAAAACTGTTTTTT. It codes for CASSWGGPEKLFF.

DNA for the CDR3: TGCAGTGCCCGACTCCCAAGCACAGATACGCAGTATTTT. It is translated as CSARLPSTDTQYF. This chain joins TRBV20-1 and TRBJ2-3; D is unclear. This CDR3 has 13 residues. V lost 6 bases to trimming and J lost 0 bases, with 10 bases between them. Germline V gene data show CDR1 as DFQATT and CDR2 as SNEGSKA (reference sequence).

This clone was counted only a few times. The chain recombines TRBV27 with TRBJ2-6, with 8 bases fitting TRBD1. This CDR3 contains 16 residues. Trimming removed 10 bases from V and 4 bases from J; junction bases left unmatched: 12. Germline CDR1 is MNHEY and CDR2 is SMNVEV (reference sequence). The CDR3 bases are TGTGCCAACGGGACAGGAGAGTACTGGGGGGCCAACGTCCTGACTTTC. Amino acids: CANGTGEYWGANVLTF.

This clone was found a few times. The rearrangement links TRBV20-1 to TRBJ1-1, with 8 bases fitting TRBD1. The ends lost 6 bases at V and 4 bases at J; junction bases unmatched: 4. The CDR3 runs 12 residues. CDR1 DFQATT and CDR2 SNEGSKA come from the germline V gene (reference sequence). CDR3 loop: CSALGQGTEAFF. In nucleotides, the CDR3 is TGCAGTGCCTTAGGACAGGGCACTGAAGCTTTCTTT.

This clone occurred many times. V and J are TRBV7-9 and TRBJ2-2; D is perhaps TRBD1 or TRBD2 (5 bases each). This CDR3 comprises 16 residues. Germline V gene sequence: CDR1 SEHNR, CDR2 FQNEAQ (reference sequence). The V gene lost 2 bases and the J gene lost 5 bases, with 15 bases spanning the gap. CDR3 loop: CASSLFGGVLTGELFF. The DNA for the CDR3 is TGTGCCAGCAGCTTATTTGGGGGAGTATTGACCGGGGAGCTGTTTTTT.

The chain has TRBV24-1 and TRBJ2-7, with 7 bases aligning to TRBD2. The germline CDR1 and CDR2 sequences are KGHDR and SFDVKD. V lost 2 bases and J lost 5; bases outside the gene matches: 20. CDR3 size: 19 residues. The CDR3 sequence is CATSDWGGTNTGETHEQYF. DNA of the CDR3: TGTGCCACCAGTGATTGGGGGGGGACGAACACCGGGGAGACCCACGAGCAGTACTTC.

This chain links TRBV12-3 or TRBV12-4 with TRBJ1-2; no reliable D call. The length of the CDR3 is 12 residues. V dropped 2 bases and J dropped 8 bases, with 9 bases sitting between them. The CDR3 spells CASSLQLEGYTF. CDR3 DNA: TGTGCCAGCAGTTTACAATTGGAGGGCTACACCTTC.

The chain carries TRBV6-1 and TRBJ1-2; 9 bases are a match to TRBD1. Per germline, CDR1 MNHNS and CDR2 SASEGT. The CDR3 sequence is 16 residues long. J lost 11 bases, V lost 8 bases, and 21 bases had no gene match. The CDR3 coding sequence is TGTGCCAGCTCACCAACGGCCGGGACAGGGACTTTCGAATACACCTTC. It translates to CASSPTAGTGTFEYTF.

This clone was picked up a small number of times. The gene calls are TRBV20-1 and TRBJ2-1; 8 bases align to TRBD2. J gave up 6 bases and V 0 bases, and 10 bases lay outside the gene matches. The CDR3 spans 16 residues. CDR1 is DFQATT, CDR2 SNEGSKA, per germline (reference sequence). CDR3 nucleotide sequence: TGCAGTGCTAGAGACCTGCAGCGGGAGCCCTCCAATGAGCAGTTCTTC. Translation: CSARDLQREPSNEQFF.

This clone was counted many times. A much more abundant neighbour one base away suggests this may be a read error. The V and J genes are TRBV27 and TRBJ1-1; the D gene is possibly TRBD1 (5 bases). CDR3 size: 13 residues. Germline CDR1 is MNHEY and CDR2 is SMNVEV (reference sequence). Trimming removed 4 bases at V and 5 bases at J, with 11 bases between. CDR3 coding DNA: TGTGCCAGCAGTTCAGCAGGGATGACTGAAGCTTTCTTT. This encodes CASSSAGMTEAFF.

This clone was counted at least ten times. The chain combines TRBV20-1 with TRBJ1-4; 7 bases fit TRBD1. The CDR3 is 13 residues long. The junction had 9 bases not matched to a gene; V was cut back by 6 bases and J by 8 bases. CDR1 is DFQATT and CDR2 is SNEGSKA in the germline V gene (reference sequence). Here the CDR3 DNA reads TGCAGTGCCCAAACAGGGGATAGGGAAAAACTGTTTTTT. Protein: CSAQTGDREKLFF.

This clone was counted a few times. The chain recombines TRBV6-2 or TRBV6-3 with TRBJ1-1, with 7 bases that match TRBD1. Germline V CDR1 and CDR2: MNHEY, SVGEGT. J gave up 4 bases and V 5 bases, and 19 bases lay outside the gene matches. The CDR3 consists of 18 residues. The CDR3 DNA reads as TGTGCCAGCAGTGAATCGATAAATAGACAGGGAGGGGTCACTGAAGCTTTCTTT. Translating it yields CASSESINRQGGVTEAFF.

Points on this clone: At the DNA level, this CDR3 is encoded by other sequences in the same sample as well. The genes are TRBV27 and TRBJ1-1; D is ambiguous. The CDR3 length is 13 residues. V was cut by 5 bases and J by 9 bases, with 16 bases left in between. CDR1 is MNHEY and CDR2 is SMNVEV in the germline V gene (reference sequence). The CDR3 here is CASSPSGIPQAFF. DNA for the CDR3: TGTGCCAGCAGTCCATCAGGTATCCCCCAAGCTTTCTTT.

This clone has a handful of counts. The rearrangement uses TRBV27 and TRBJ2-3, with D possibly TRBD2 on 5 matching bases. Germline CDR1 and CDR2: MNHEY and SMNVEV (reference sequence). The CDR3 runs 15 residues. The V end lost 2 bases, the J end lost 1 base, and 10 bases lay between the germline ends. The CDR3 spells CASSLTRMGTDTQYF. The CDR3 coding sequence is TGTGCCAGCAGTTTAACTAGGATGGGCACAGATACGCAGTATTTT.

This clone qualifies as medium-sized. J is TRBJ2-7 and V is TRBV11-3; D call uncertain. This CDR3 has 14 residues. Germline CDR1 is SGHNT and CDR2 is YENEEA. The V gene lost 1 base and the J gene lost 0 bases, with 7 bases spanning the gap. The DNA for the CDR3 is TGTGCCAGCAGCTTAGGGCAGCCCTCCTACGAGCAGTACTTC. Amino acid sequence: CASSLGQPSYEQYF. Together with reference TRBV11-3 and TRBJ2-7, the CDR3 gives the full variable domain: EAGVVQSPRYKIIEKKQPVAFWCNPISGHNTLYWYLQNLGQGPELLIRYENEEAVDDSQLPKDRFSAERLKGVDSTLKIQPAELGDSAVYLCASSLGQPSYEQYFGPGTRLTVT.

This clone occurred a few times. V usage is TRBV6-1 and J usage is TRBJ1-2; D possibly corresponds to TRBD1 (5 bases). From germline, CDR1 is MNHNS and CDR2 SASEGT. The CDR3 is 14 residues long. V lost 5 bases and J 7 bases, leaving 17 bases between the germline ends. The CDR3 sequence: CASSQPAGTGGYTF. The CDR3 DNA reads TGTGCCAGCAGTCAACCCGCGGGGACCGGTGGCTACACCTTC.

This clone was counted a few times. The chain carries TRBV29-1 and TRBJ1-2, with 8 bases lining up with TRBD1. J gave up 3 bases and V 7 bases, and 10 bases lay outside the gene matches. Germline V gene data show CDR1 as SQVTM and CDR2 as ANQGSEA. This CDR3 comprises 14 residues. The CDR3: CSAKAGGADYGYTF. CDR3 in DNA: TGCAGCGCAAAGGCAGGGGGCGCCGACTATGGCTACACCTTC.

This clone was picked up many times. V usage is TRBV20-1 and J usage is TRBJ2-1; D ambiguous. Trimming took off 2 bases at V and 9 bases at J, with 14 bases between the two ends. Germline CDR1 and CDR2: DFQATT and SNEGSKA (reference sequence). The CDR3 contains 13 residues. CDR3 residues: CSARQPWIGEQFF. The DNA of the CDR3 is TGCAGTGCTAGACAGCCATGGATCGGTGAGCAGTTCTTC.

In its sample, this clone was seen a few times. The chain employs TRBV19 and TRBJ2-7, with TRBD1 matching 8 bases. This CDR3 spans 15 amino acids. The V segment lost 1 base and the J segment 5 bases; nucleotides outside the gene matches: 7. Germline V gene data show CDR1 as LNHDA and CDR2 as SQIVND (reference sequence). The CDR3 DNA follows: TGTGCCAGTAGTATAGTAGGGGCAGGGGGCAACGAGCAGTACTTC. Translated, it gives CASSIVGAGGNEQYF.

This clone was detected many times. In the same sample, other DNA sequences code for this CDR3. The chain employs TRBV29-1 and TRBJ2-3; 7 nucleotides align to TRBD1. The V gene end was trimmed by 3 bases and the J gene end by 2 bases; junction bases not matched to a gene: 5. In germline, CDR1 is SQVTM, CDR2 ANQGSEA. The CDR3 is 14 amino acids. The CDR3 loop is CSVDQGVSTDTQYF. The CDR3 DNA reads as TGCAGCGTTGACCAGGGGGTGTCCACAGATACGCAGTATTTT.

This clone has ten or more counts. A much larger clone lies one base from this, so it may be a read error. The chain recombines TRBV30 with TRBJ1-5; unclear D gene. The germline V gene encodes CDR1 GTSNPN and CDR2 SVGIG (reference sequence). The V end lost 3 bases, the J end lost 7 bases, and 10 bases lay between the germline ends. This CDR3 is 12 amino acids long. The CDR3 protein is CAWSPDKQPQHF. CDR3 coding DNA: TGTGCCTGGAGCCCTGACAAACAGCCCCAGCATTTT.

This clone was seen repeatedly, ten times or more. This chain joins TRBV7-3 and TRBJ1-5; TRBD1 might be the D (6 bases). This CDR3 contains 15 residues. V lost 1 base and J 6 bases, leaving 13 bases between the germline ends. Germline V gene sequence: CDR1 SGHTA, CDR2 FQGTGA. CDR3 DNA: TGTGCCAGCAGCTTAAATGGGGGGCGGGGTCAGCCCCAGCATTTT. Protein product: CASSLNGGRGQPQHF.

In its sample, this clone is medium-sized. V is TRBV6-2 or TRBV6-3 and J is TRBJ1-2; possible D gene TRBD1, 5 bases. V gave up 6 bases and J gave up 3 bases, with 11 bases separating them. Germline lookup yields CDR1 MNHEY and CDR2 SVGEGT. The CDR3 covers 13 residues. CDR3 amino acids: CASSAGTYYGYTF. The CDR3 coding sequence is TGTGCCAGCAGCGCCGGGACGTACTATGGCTACACCTTC.

This clone was seen many times. The genes are TRBV30 and TRBJ1-6; TRBD1 agrees at 9 bases. Germline CDR1 reads GTSNPN; CDR2 reads SVGIG (reference sequence). Trimming at V came to 5 bases and at J to 10 bases, leaving 6 bases not matched to a gene. The CDR3 runs to 13 residues. The CDR3 spells CAWEGQGKSPLHF. The DNA of the CDR3 is TGTGCCTGGGAGGGACAGGGCAAGTCACCCCTCCACTTT.